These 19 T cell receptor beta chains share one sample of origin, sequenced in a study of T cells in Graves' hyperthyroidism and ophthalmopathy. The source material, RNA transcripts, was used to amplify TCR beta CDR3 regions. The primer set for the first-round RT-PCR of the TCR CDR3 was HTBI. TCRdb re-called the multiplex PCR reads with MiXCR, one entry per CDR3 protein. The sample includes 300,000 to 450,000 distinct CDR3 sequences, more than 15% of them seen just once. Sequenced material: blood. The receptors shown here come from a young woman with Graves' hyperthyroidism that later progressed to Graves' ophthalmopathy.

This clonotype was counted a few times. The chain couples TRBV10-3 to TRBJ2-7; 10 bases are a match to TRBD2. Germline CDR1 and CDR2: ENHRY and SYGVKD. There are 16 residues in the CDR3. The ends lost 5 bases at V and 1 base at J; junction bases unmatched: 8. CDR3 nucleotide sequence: TGTGCCATCAGTTCCGGTACTAGCGGGGCATCCTACGAGCAGTACTTC. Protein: CAISSGTSGASYEQYF.

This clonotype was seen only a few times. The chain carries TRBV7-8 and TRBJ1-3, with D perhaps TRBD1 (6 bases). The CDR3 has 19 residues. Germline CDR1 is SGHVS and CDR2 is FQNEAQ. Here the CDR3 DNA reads TGTCGAGAGGGCCCCTTCCGGCGGGGGCCGCCTCGGAGTGGAAACACCATATATTTT. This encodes CREGPFRRGPPRSGNTIYF.

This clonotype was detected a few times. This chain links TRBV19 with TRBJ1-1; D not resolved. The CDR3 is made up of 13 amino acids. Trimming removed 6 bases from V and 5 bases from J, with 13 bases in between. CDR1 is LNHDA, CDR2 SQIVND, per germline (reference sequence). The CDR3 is CASRLGLGTEAFF. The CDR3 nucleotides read TGTGCCAGTAGACTGGGCCTCGGGACTGAAGCTTTCTTT.

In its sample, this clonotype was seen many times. Written as DNA, the CDR3 is TGTGCCAGCAGAAGGGACAGGACCGGTTACGAGCAGTACTTC. This gives the protein CASRRDRTGYEQYF. This chain uses TRBV2 with TRBJ2-7; TRBD1 aligns across 8 bases. This CDR3 comprises 14 residues. Germline-derived CDR1 and CDR2 are SNHLY and FYNNEI. J was trimmed by 4 bases and V by 6 bases; bases with no gene match: 8. The full variable domain, with the rest looked up from reference TRBV2 and TRBJ2-7, is EPEVTQTPSHQVTQMGQEVILRCVPISNHLYFYWYRQILGQKVEFLVSFYNNEISEKSEIFDDQFSVERPDGSNFTLKIRSTKLEDSAMYFCASRRDRTGYEQYFGPGTRLTVT.

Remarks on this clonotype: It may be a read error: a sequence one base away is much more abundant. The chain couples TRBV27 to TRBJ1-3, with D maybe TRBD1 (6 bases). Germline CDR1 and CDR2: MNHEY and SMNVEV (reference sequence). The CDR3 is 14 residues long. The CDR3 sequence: CASSLGGSGNTICF. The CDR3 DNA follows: TGTGCCAGCAGTTTGGGGGGCTCTGGAAACACCATATGTTTT.

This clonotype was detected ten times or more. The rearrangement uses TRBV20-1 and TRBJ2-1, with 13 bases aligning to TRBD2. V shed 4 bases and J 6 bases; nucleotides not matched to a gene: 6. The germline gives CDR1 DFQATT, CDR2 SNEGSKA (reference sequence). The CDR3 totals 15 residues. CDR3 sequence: CSATRTSGSLNEQFF. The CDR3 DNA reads TGCAGTGCTACTAGGACTAGCGGGAGTCTCAATGAGCAGTTCTTC.

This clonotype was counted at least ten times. The CDR3 DNA is TGTGCCAGCACCGCGTCCGGACGTACTGGGGCCAACGTCCTGACTTTC. Protein: CASTASGRTGANVLTF. The chain employs TRBV27 and TRBJ2-6; D is unresolved. Between the trimmed V and J ends, which lost 7 bases and 2 bases, there was a span of 15 bases. The CDR3 loop spans 16 amino acids. Germline loops: CDR1 MNHEY, CDR2 SMNVEV (reference sequence).

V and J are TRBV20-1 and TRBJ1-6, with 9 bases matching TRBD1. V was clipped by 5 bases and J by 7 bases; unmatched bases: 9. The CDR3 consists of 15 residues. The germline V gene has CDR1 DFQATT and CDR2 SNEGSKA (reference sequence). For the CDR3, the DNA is TGCAGTGCTCCCCTGGGCGGGACAGGGAATTCACCCCTCCACTTT. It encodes CSAPLGGTGNSPLHF.

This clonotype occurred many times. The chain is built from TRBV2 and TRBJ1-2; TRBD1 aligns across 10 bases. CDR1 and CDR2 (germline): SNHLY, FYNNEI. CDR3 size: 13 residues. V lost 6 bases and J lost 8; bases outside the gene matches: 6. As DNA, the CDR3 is TGTGCCAGCAGCTCGGACAGGGGGAACGGCTACACCTTC. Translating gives CASSSDRGNGYTF. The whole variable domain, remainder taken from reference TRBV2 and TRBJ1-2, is EPEVTQTPSHQVTQMGQEVILRCVPISNHLYFYWYRQILGQKVEFLVSFYNNEISEKSEIFDDQFSVERPDGSNFTLKIRSTKLEDSAMYFCASSSDRGNGYTFGSGTRLTVV.

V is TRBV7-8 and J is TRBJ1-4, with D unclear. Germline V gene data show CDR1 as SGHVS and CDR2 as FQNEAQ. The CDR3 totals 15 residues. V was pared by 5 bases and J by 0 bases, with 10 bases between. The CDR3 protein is CASSLRETTNEKLFF. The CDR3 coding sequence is TGTGCCAGCAGCCTCCGGGAAACAACTAATGAAAAACTGTTTTTT.

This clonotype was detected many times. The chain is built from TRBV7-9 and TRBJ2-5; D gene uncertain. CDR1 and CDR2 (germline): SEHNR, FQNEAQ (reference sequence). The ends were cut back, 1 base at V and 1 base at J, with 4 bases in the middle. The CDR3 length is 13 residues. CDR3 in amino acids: CASSLVSQETQYF. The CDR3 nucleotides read TGTGCCAGCAGCTTAGTGAGCCAAGAGACCCAGTACTTC.

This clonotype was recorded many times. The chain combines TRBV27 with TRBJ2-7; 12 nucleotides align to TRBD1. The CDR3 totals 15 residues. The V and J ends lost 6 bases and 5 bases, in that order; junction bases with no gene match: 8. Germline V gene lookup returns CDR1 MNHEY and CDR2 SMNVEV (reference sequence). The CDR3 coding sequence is TGTGCCAGCAGCGAGACCGGGACAGGGGGCGACGAGCAGTACTTC. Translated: CASSETGTGGDEQYF.

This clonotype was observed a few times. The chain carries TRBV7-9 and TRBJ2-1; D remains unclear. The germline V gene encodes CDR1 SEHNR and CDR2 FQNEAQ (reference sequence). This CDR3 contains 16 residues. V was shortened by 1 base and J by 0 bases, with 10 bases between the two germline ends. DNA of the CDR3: TGTGCCAGCAGCTTAGACTCCTTCTCCTCCTACAATGAGCAGTTCTTC. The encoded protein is CASSLDSFSSYNEQFF.

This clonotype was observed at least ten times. The CDR3 is CASSTRHPPSEAFF. The CDR3, as DNA: TGTGCCAGCAGTACACGACACCCTCCCTCGGAAGCTTTCTTT. The V call is TRBV12-3 or TRBV12-4, the J call TRBJ1-1; no clear D gene. The CDR3 length is 14 residues. V lost 5 bases, J lost 8 bases, and 18 bases lay in between.

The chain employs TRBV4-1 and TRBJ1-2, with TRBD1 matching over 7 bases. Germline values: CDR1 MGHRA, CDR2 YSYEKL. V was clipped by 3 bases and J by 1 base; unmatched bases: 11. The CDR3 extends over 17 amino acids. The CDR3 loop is CASSQAFRDRNNYGYTF. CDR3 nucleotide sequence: TGCGCCAGCAGCCAGGCCTTCCGGGACAGAAATAACTATGGCTACACCTTC.

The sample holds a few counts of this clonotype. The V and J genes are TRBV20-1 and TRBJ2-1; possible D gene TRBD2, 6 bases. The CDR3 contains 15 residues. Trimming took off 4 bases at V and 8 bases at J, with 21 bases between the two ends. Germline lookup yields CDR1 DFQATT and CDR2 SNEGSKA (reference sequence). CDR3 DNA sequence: TGCAGTGCTATCTTACCGACTAGGATGTTCCATGAGCAGTTCTTC. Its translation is CSAILPTRMFHEQFF.

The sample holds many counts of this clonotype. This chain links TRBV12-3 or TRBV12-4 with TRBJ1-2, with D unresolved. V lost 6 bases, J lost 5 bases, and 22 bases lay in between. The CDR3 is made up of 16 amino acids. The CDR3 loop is CASRRDARVFEYGYTF. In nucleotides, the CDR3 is TGTGCCAGCAGGAGGGATGCCCGAGTCTTTGAGTATGGCTACACCTTC.

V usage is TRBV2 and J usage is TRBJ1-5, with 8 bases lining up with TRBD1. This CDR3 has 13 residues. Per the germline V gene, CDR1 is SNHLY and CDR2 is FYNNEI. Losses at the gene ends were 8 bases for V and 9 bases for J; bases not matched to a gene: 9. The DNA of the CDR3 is TGTGCCAGCGCCCCAGGGGGCGCGCGGCCCCAGCATTTT. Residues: CASAPGGARPQHF.

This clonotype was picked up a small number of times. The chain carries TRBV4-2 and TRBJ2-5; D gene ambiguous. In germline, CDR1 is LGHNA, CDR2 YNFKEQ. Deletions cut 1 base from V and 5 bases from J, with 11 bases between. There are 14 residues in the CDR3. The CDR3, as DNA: TGTGCCAGCAGCCAAGCGGAAGGGATCGAGACCCAGTACTTC. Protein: CASSQAEGIETQYF.